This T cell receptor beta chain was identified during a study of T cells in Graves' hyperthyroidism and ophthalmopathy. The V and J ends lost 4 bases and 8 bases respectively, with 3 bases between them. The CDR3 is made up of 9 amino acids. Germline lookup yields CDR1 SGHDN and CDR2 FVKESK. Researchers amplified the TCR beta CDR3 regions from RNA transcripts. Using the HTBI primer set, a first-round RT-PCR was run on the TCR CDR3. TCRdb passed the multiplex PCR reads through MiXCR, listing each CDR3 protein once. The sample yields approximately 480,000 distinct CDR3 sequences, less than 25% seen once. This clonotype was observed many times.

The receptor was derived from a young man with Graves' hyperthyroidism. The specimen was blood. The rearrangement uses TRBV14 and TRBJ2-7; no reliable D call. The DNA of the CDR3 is TGTGCCAGCAGCCGACAGCAGTACTTC. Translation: CASSRQQYF.